Following are 30 T cell receptor beta chains from one sample sequenced in a study of monozygotic twins with inflammatory bowel disease. TCRdb reanalyzed the 5' RACE reads, giving one entry per CDR3 protein sequence and no DNA. This listing includes approximately 330,000 distinct CDR3 sequences. Sequenced material: blood. The origin of the receptors is a human donor with ulcerative colitis or Crohn's disease, or a healthy co-twin of an affected twin (not recorded which).

This CDR3 reads CASSWGPGAGTGELFF. The chain uses TRBV5-4 and TRBJ2-2; the TCRdb D gene call, TRBD1, has no DNA to confirm it. CDR1 SGHNT and CDR2 YYREEE come from the germline V gene (reference sequence). The CDR3 has 16 residues.

The chain has TRBV6-5 and TRBJ1-2. Germline V gene lookup returns CDR1 MNHEY and CDR2 SVGAGI. The CDR3 has 12 residues. The CDR3 sequence: CASSENFRGYTF.

The rearrangement links TRBV7-6 to TRBJ2-2; absent DNA, TCRdb's TRBD1 call cannot be checked. From germline, CDR1 is SGHVS and CDR2 FNYEAQ. The CDR3 contains 14 residues. CDR3 region: CASSVGQGAGELFF.

The chain joins TRBV12-3 or TRBV12-4 to TRBJ1-1; TCRdb's D call of TRBD1 is untestable without DNA. The CDR3 consists of 14 residues. The CDR3 sequence: CASSPGSGNTEAFF.

The genes are TRBV27 and TRBJ2-3; TCRdb's D call of TRBD2 is untestable without DNA. Germline assignment: CDR1 MNHEY and CDR2 SMNVEV (reference sequence). The CDR3 has 18 residues. CDR3 region: CASSTNRTSGAITDTQYF.

The chain joins TRBV12-3 or TRBV12-4 to TRBJ1-4; TCRdb indicates TRBD1, and absent DNA this call remains unverified. The CDR3 runs to 15 residues. This CDR3 reads CASSLVRGRDEKLFF.

V gene TRBV7-8 combines with J gene TRBJ2-2; TCRdb's D gene call, TRBD1, goes unchecked for lack of DNA. This CDR3 spans 16 amino acids. Germline V gene data show CDR1 as SGHVS and CDR2 as FQNEAQ. The CDR3 sequence: CASSLSWGRDTGELFF.

The chain recombines TRBV5-1 with TRBJ1-1; TCRdb indicates TRBD1, and absent DNA this call remains unverified. Per the germline V gene, CDR1 is SGHRS and CDR2 is YFSETQ. This CDR3 comprises 17 residues. CDR3 region: CASGQTTGGGRGTEAFF.

The V and J genes are TRBV7-2 and TRBJ1-2; checking the TCRdb D call of TRBD1 is not possible without DNA. Looked up from germline, CDR1 is SGHTA and CDR2 is FQGNSA. The CDR3 has 15 residues. This CDR3 is CASSIPGQPHYGYTF.

This chain joins TRBV6-1 and TRBJ1-6. This CDR3 comprises 16 residues. Germline V CDR1 and CDR2: MNHNS, SASEGT. The CDR3 is CASSEFVETYNSPLHF.

The chain carries TRBV7-2 and TRBJ1-3; with no DNA, the TCRdb D assignment of TRBD1 cannot be verified. The CDR3 consists of 15 residues. The germline V gene encodes CDR1 SGHTA and CDR2 FQGNSA. The CDR3 spells CASSLGPTSGNTIYF.

The CDR3 sequence: CASSHGQNPIDWLYGYTF. The genes are TRBV7-8 and TRBJ1-2; TCRdb outputs TRBD1, but without DNA this stays unchecked. The CDR3 has 18 residues. Germline CDR1 and CDR2: SGHVS and FQNEAQ.

The CDR3 loop is CASSFSNNEQYF. The genes are TRBV7-2 and TRBJ2-7. Germline loops: CDR1 SGHTA, CDR2 FQGNSA. This CDR3 contains 12 residues.

The chain has TRBV6-2 or TRBV6-3 and TRBJ2-6; TCRdb lists TRBD1, though no DNA is available to test this call. This CDR3 has 20 residues. The germline V gene encodes CDR1 MNHEY and CDR2 SVGEGT. CDR3 amino acids: CASSSYPGGDRGAGANVLTF.

J is TRBJ2-7 and V is TRBV28; TCRdb indicates TRBD1, and absent DNA this call remains unverified. CDR3 length: 13 amino acids. Germline values: CDR1 MDHEN, CDR2 SYDVKM. The CDR3 loop reads CASSIDRGYEQYF. The variable domain in full, with the rest retrieved from reference TRBV28 and TRBJ2-7, is DVKVTQSSRYLVKRTGEKVFLECVQDMDHENMFWYRQDPGLGLRLIYFSYDVKMKEKGDIPEGYSVSREKKERFSLILESASTNQTSMYLCASSIDRGYEQYFGPGTRLTVT.

The chain employs TRBV6-6 and TRBJ2-3; TCRdb returns TRBD1, unconfirmable since there is no DNA. CDR1 and CDR2 (germline): MNHNY, SVGAGI (reference sequence). The CDR3 totals 14 residues. The CDR3 spells CASSYKGAHDTQYF.

The rearrangement links TRBV11-2 to TRBJ1-6. Germline V gene data show CDR1 as SGHAT and CDR2 as FQNNGV. CDR3 size: 17 residues. This chain's CDR3 is CASSRTVGIGVNSPLHF.

The V gene is TRBV20-1, the J gene TRBJ2-3; TCRdb's D call, TRBD1, is unchecked because there is no DNA. Germline V CDR1 and CDR2: DFQATT, SNEGSKA (reference sequence). There are 13 residues in the CDR3. CDR3 amino acids: CSAPGSTTDTQYF.

The chain's CDR3 is CSAKYNNEQFF. The rearrangement links TRBV20-1 to TRBJ2-1. Germline-derived CDR1 and CDR2 are DFQATT and SNEGSKA (reference sequence). The CDR3 has 11 residues.

The V and J genes are TRBV7-9 and TRBJ2-2; the D call from TCRdb, TRBD2, cannot be confirmed without DNA. Per germline, CDR1 SEHNR and CDR2 FQNEAQ (reference sequence). The CDR3 consists of 17 residues. The CDR3 here is CASSLRPLAAVTGELFF.

The rearrangement links TRBV5-4 to TRBJ2-1; TCRdb lists TRBD2, though no DNA is available to test this call. The germline gives CDR1 SGHNT, CDR2 YYREEE (reference sequence). The CDR3 is 14 amino acids. The CDR3 loop is CASTYRGAGNEQFF.

This chain links TRBV7-2 with TRBJ1-2; TCRdb lists TRBD1, though no DNA is available to test this call. Germline V gene lookup returns CDR1 SGHTA and CDR2 FQGNSA. The CDR3 consists of 14 residues. The CDR3 loop reads CASSAGRNREGYTF. The variable domain in full, with the rest retrieved from reference TRBV7-2 and TRBJ1-2, is GAGVSQSPSNKVTEKGKDVELRCDPISGHTALYWYRQSLGQGLEFLIYFQGNSAPDKSGLPSDRFSAERTGGSVSTLTIQRTQQEDSAVYLCASSAGRNREGYTFGSGTRLTVV.

The gene calls are TRBV10-3 and TRBJ2-1; TCRdb gives TRBD1 as the D gene, but with no DNA this cannot be confirmed. The CDR3 spans 12 residues. From germline, CDR1 is ENHRY and CDR2 SYGVKD. The CDR3 loop is CATEGQGSEQFF.

This sequence joins TRBV20-1 and TRBJ2-1. Germline V CDR1 and CDR2: DFQATT, SNEGSKA (reference sequence). This CDR3 is 13 amino acids long. This CDR3 is CSARGRFNNEQFF.

The CDR3 here is CATSVSGGASTDTQYF. The chain uses TRBV24-1 and TRBJ2-3; the D call of TRBD2 rests on TCRdb alone, since no DNA is present to check it. CDR3 length: 16 amino acids. The germline V gene has CDR1 KGHDR and CDR2 SFDVKD.

The chain couples TRBV5-1 to TRBJ1-2; the TCRdb call, TRBD1, lacks DNA for checking. The CDR3 contains 15 residues. From germline, CDR1 is SGHRS and CDR2 YFSETQ. The CDR3 sequence is CASSSTMGGTYGYTF.

The chain combines TRBV18 with TRBJ1-1. The CDR3 covers 15 residues. The germline CDR1 and CDR2 sequences are KGHSH and LQKENI. The CDR3 sequence is CASSPPGGMNTEAFF.

This chain links TRBV20-1 with TRBJ2-2. The CDR3 consists of 13 residues. Germline V lookup: CDR1 DFQATT, CDR2 SNEGSKA (reference sequence). CDR3 in amino acids: CSAASLAAGELFF.

CDR3 sequence reads: CASNDRGRGTDTQYF. The chain employs TRBV2 and TRBJ2-3. The germline V gene has CDR1 SNHLY and CDR2 FYNNEI. The CDR3 is made up of 15 amino acids.

The chain combines TRBV28 with TRBJ1-6; there is no DNA to check the TCRdb D call of TRBD1. Germline-derived CDR1 and CDR2 are MDHEN and SYDVKM. The CDR3 covers 14 residues. The CDR3 loop reads CASTVGQYNSPLHF. The complete variable domain, with remaining parts taken from reference TRBV28 and TRBJ1-6, reads DVKVTQSSRYLVKRTGEKVFLECVQDMDHENMFWYRQDPGLGLRLIYFSYDVKMKEKGDIPEGYSVSREKKERFSLILESASTNQTSMYLCASTVGQYNSPLHFGNGTRLTVT.